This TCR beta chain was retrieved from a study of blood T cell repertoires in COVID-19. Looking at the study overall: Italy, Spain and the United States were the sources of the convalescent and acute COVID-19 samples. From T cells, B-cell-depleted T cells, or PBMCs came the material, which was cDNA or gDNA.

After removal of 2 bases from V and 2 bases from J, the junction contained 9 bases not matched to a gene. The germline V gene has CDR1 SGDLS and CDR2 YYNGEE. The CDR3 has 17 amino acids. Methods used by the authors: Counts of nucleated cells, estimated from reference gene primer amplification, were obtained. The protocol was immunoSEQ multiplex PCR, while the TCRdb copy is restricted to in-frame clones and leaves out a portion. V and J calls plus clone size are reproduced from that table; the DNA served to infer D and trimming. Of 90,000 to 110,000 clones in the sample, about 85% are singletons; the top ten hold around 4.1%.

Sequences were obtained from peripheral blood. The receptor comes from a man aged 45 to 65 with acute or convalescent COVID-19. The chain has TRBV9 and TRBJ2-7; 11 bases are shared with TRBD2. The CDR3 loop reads CASSVSWASGRTYEQYF. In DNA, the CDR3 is TGTGCCAGCAGCGTGTCGTGGGCTAGCGGGAGGACCTACGAGCAGTACTTC.